The rows below give T cell receptor beta chains drawn from one sample of a study of OX40 agonist ivuxolimab in advanced cancers. The method was immunoSEQ multiplex PCR; TCRdb's version includes in-frame clones alone and lacks a portion of them. In the table there are about 14,000 clones, about 81% of which are singletons. Sequences were derived from CD4+ or CD8+ T cells sorted from blood, sampled in a trial of the OX40 agonist ivuxolimab. These receptor sequences come from an adult with an advanced solid tumor such as melanoma, head and neck, liver or kidney cancer. CDR3s include the opening cysteine and the closing phenylalanine or tryptophan. A D gene is named only where the DNA matches it firmly. A row's size may be missing; if present it is once, few, many or a size class.

>-|TRBV4-3|TRBJ2-1|TRBD2
CASSPRTSGINEQFF
TGCGCCAGCAGCCCCCGGACTAGCGGGATCAATGAGCAGTTCTTC
>-|TRBV7-3|TRBJ2-7|TRBD2
CASSVSGGADEQYF
TGTGCCAGCAGCGTTAGCGGGGGGGCAGACGAGCAGTACTTC
>-|TRBV4-3|TRBJ2-1|-
CASSLLSNEQFF
TGCGCCAGCAGCCTACTAAGTAATGAGCAGTTCTTC
>-|TRBV5-3|TRBJ2-3|-
CARSLHSDTQYF
TGTGCCAGAAGCTTGCATTCAGATACGCAGTATTTT
>-|TRBV28|TRBJ1-1|-
CASSFGVDTEAFF
TGTGCCAGCAGTTTCGGGGTTGACACTGAAGCTTTCTTT
>-|TRBV29-1|TRBJ2-1|-
CSVADGSNNEQFF
TGCAGCGTGGCGGACGGTTCAAACAATGAGCAGTTCTTC
>few|TRBV5-4|TRBJ1-3|-
CASSQYGGESSGNTIYF
TGCGCCAGCAGCCAATACGGTGGTGAGAGCTCTGGAAACACCATATATTTT
>few|TRBV7-2|TRBJ2-3|-
CASSLDSGAGTDTQYF
TGTGCCAGCAGCTTAGACTCGGGGGCTGGCACAGATACGCAGTATTTT
>few|TRBV20-1|TRBJ1-1|-
CSALINTEAFF
TGCAGTGCTCTTATTAACACTGAAGCTTTCTTT
>few|TRBV4-3|TRBJ2-1|-
CASSHSAGRDEQFF
TGCGCCAGCAGCCACTCAGCAGGGCGGGATGAGCAGTTCTTC
>large|TRBV2|TRBJ1-5|TRBD1
CASSDNPTGGNQPQHF
TGTGCCAGCAGTGATAACCCGACAGGGGGAAATCAGCCCCAGCATTTT
>-|TRBV27|TRBJ1-1|-
CASSLSTAAGTREAFF
TGTGCCAGCAGTTTATCAACGGCAGCGGGCACTCGTGAAGCTTTCTTT
>-|TRBV30|TRBJ2-7|-
CAWSVRAGMLYEQYF
TGTGCCTGGAGTGTACGGGCAGGGATGCTATACGAGCAGTACTTC
>-|TRBV5-1|TRBJ1-1|TRBD1
CASSLAGRDRRETEAFF
TGCGCCAGCAGCTTGGCAGGACGGGACAGGAGGGAGACTGAAGCTTTCTTT
>-|TRBV28|TRBJ1-3|-
CASRRGLMETGNTIYF
TGTGCCAGCAGGAGGGGCCTAATGGAGACGGGAAACACCATATATTTT
>-|TRBV4-2|TRBJ1-5|-
CASSQAEWAGDQPQHF
TGTGCCAGCAGCCAAGCCGAGTGGGCAGGGGATCAGCCCCAGCATTTT
>-|TRBV15|TRBJ2-5|-
CATSRGMGATETQYF
TGTGCCACCAGCAGAGGAATGGGGGCTACAGAGACCCAGTACTTC
>-|TRBV7-3|TRBJ1-2|TRBD1
CASSLYDRGRGIPGYTF
TGTGCCAGCAGCTTATATGACAGGGGGCGCGGGATTCCTGGCTACACCTTC
>-|TRBV27|TRBJ1-5|-
CASSFRGDQPQHF
TGTGCCAGCAGTTTCAGGGGTGATCAGCCCCAGCATTTT
>-|TRBV9|TRBJ2-5|-
CASSVEAQETQYF
TGTGCCAGCAGCGTAGAAGCCCAAGAGACCCAGTACTTC
>few|TRBV11-2|TRBJ2-1|TRBD2
CASSPSPGGANEQFF
TGTGCCAGCAGCCCTTCACCCGGGGGGGCGAATGAGCAGTTCTTC
>few|TRBV4-1|TRBJ2-7|-
CASSQGQRSYEQYF
TGCGCCAGCAGCCAAGGTCAACGGTCCTACGAGCAGTACTTC
>-|TRBV30|TRBJ1-1|TRBD1
CAWRETGLGTEAFF
TGTGCCTGGAGAGAGACAGGGCTCGGCACTGAAGCTTTCTTT
>-|TRBV7-9|TRBJ2-1|-
CASSSRTNEQFF
TGTGCCAGCAGCTCCCGTACCAATGAGCAGTTCTTC
>-|TRBV13|TRBJ1-2|TRBD1
CASSLGQGAEGYTF
TGTGCCAGCAGCTTAGGACAGGGGGCGGAAGGCTACACCTTC
>-|TRBV11-2|TRBJ2-1|TRBD2
CASSFGLVGYNEQFF
TGTGCCAGCAGCTTTGGACTAGTGGGCTACAATGAGCAGTTCTTC
>-|TRBV7-9|TRBJ1-1|-
CASSLRDKYTEAFF
TGTGCCAGCAGCCTCCGGGACAAGTACACTGAAGCTTTCTTT
>-|TRBV6-4|TRBJ2-2|-
CASSGGWRGNTGELFF
TGTGCCAGCAGTGGAGGCTGGCGGGGAAACACCGGGGAGCTGTTTTTT
>once|TRBV4-3|TRBJ2-2|TRBD2
CASSQDPSGGAGELFF
TGCGCCAGCAGCCAAGACCCTAGCGGGGGGGCCGGGGAGCTGTTTTTT
>-|TRBV14|TRBJ2-3|-
CASSQVGGTDTQYF
TGTGCCAGCAGCCAAGTCGGGGGCACAGATACGCAGTATTTT
>-|TRBV6-5|TRBJ2-7|TRBD1
CASRVGQGTFYEQYF
TGTGCCAGCAGGGTGGGACAGGGAACCTTCTACGAGCAGTACTTC
>few|TRBV27|TRBJ1-2|TRBD1
CASKGQGVGYTF
TGTGCCTCCAAGGGACAGGGGGTTGGCTACACCTTC
>-|TRBV28|TRBJ1-2|-
CASSLDNEIGYTF
TGTGCCAGCAGTTTGGACAACGAAATAGGCTACACCTTC
>-|TRBV6-6|TRBJ2-7|-
CASSPAVGPYEQYF
TGTGCCAGCAGTCCGGCCGTGGGGCCCTACGAGCAGTACTTC
>-|TRBV6-6|TRBJ2-5|-
CASSYAEQETQYF
TGTGCCAGCAGTTACGCTGAACAAGAGACCCAGTACTTC
>-|TRBV7-9|TRBJ1-1|-
CASSPDVGTNTEAFF
TGTGCCAGCAGCCCGGACGTAGGGACGAACACTGAAGCTTTCTTT
>-|TRBV19|TRBJ2-3|-
CASSISVSTDTQYF
TGTGCCAGTAGTATCTCGGTTAGCACAGATACGCAGTATTTT
>-|TRBV10-3|TRBJ2-5|TRBD2
CAISLGLAGEEETQYF
TGTGCCATCAGCCTTGGACTAGCGGGCGAGGAAGAGACCCAGTACTTC
>-|TRBV9|TRBJ1-2|-
CASSSETGTYGYTF
TGTGCCAGCAGCTCGGAGACAGGCACCTATGGCTACACCTTC
>-|TRBV7-9|TRBJ1-2|-
CASSASSDRRIYGYTF
TGTGCCAGCAGCGCGTCTTCGGACCGAAGGATCTATGGCTACACCTTC
>-|TRBV7-9|TRBJ2-5|-
CASSSGPRGRQETQYF
TGTGCCAGCAGCTCAGGACCAAGGGGCAGACAAGAGACCCAGTACTTC
>-|TRBV27|TRBJ2-1|TRBD2
CASSLSLAGSYNEQFF
TGTGCCAGCAGTTTATCCCTAGCGGGGTCTTACAATGAGCAGTTCTTC
>-|TRBV2|TRBJ1-4|-
CASSEQGGEKLFF
TGTGCCAGCAGTGAACAGGGTGGTGAAAAACTGTTTTTT
>-|TRBV7-2|TRBJ2-5|TRBD2
CASSYTRLAGETQYF
TGTGCCAGCAGCTACACTCGACTAGCGGGAGAGACCCAGTACTTC
>-|TRBV28|TRBJ2-7|TRBD2
CASSRLAGDYEQYF
TGTGCCAGCAGTAGACTAGCGGGAGACTACGAGCAGTACTTC
>-|TRBV9|TRBJ1-1|-
CASSVAGGGNTEAFF
TGTGCCAGCAGCGTAGCCGGGGGCGGGAACACTGAAGCTTTCTTT
>-|TRBV11-2|TRBJ1-1|-
CASSLVSAAYTEAFF
TGTGCCAGCAGCTTAGTAAGTGCAGCTTACACTGAAGCTTTCTTT
>-|TRBV27|TRBJ1-1|-
CASSRWRDTEAFF
TGTGCCAGCAGTAGATGGCGGGACACTGAAGCTTTCTTT
>-|TRBV7-6|TRBJ1-1|-
CASSLPPGQNTEAFF
TGTGCCAGCAGCCTACCGCCCGGGCAGAACACTGAAGCTTTCTTT
>-|TRBV10-3|TRBJ2-1|-
CAISEADNQEQFF
TGTGCCATCAGTGAGGCGGACAACCAAGAGCAGTTCTTC
>-|TRBV29-1|TRBJ1-1|-
CSVGAGDAEAFF
TGCAGCGTTGGTGCAGGGGACGCTGAAGCTTTCTTT
>once|TRBV6-5|TRBJ1-5|-
CASSPSHRTYQPQHF
TGTGCCAGCAGCCCAAGCCACCGAACGTATCAGCCCCAGCATTTT